The T cell receptor (beta chain) under discussion was sequenced for a study of cytotoxic CD8 clonotypes in ibrutinib-treated CLL. General study results and limits: T-cell clonality at baseline went above that of age-matched healthy donors and rose and fell with circulating CD8+ T-cell counts. Sustained-remission patients were sampled at different times than progressing patients were. Clonality was higher at ibrutinib response and returned toward baseline at progression.

Using immunoSEQ multiplex PCR, the repertoire was profiled, and TCRdb retains in-frame clones only, with some absent. The top ten hold about 4.9% of the sample, which has tens of thousands of clones, roughly 50% seen once. CDR3 length: 15 amino acids. V shed 2 bases and J 3 bases; nucleotides not matched to a gene: 7. Germline V gives CDR1 MNHEY, CDR2 SMNVEV (reference sequence). With regard to this clone: As yet, its antigen is unknown.

The clonotype originates from a human donor with chronic lymphocytic leukemia. J is TRBJ2-7 and V is TRBV27; 7 bases match TRBD2. The input for sequencing was PBMCs, taken before ibrutinib treatment. The CDR3 DNA follows: TGTGCCAGCAGTTTAGTCGCCGCTAGCGGCTACGAGCAGTACTTC. Translated: CASSLVAASGYEQYF.